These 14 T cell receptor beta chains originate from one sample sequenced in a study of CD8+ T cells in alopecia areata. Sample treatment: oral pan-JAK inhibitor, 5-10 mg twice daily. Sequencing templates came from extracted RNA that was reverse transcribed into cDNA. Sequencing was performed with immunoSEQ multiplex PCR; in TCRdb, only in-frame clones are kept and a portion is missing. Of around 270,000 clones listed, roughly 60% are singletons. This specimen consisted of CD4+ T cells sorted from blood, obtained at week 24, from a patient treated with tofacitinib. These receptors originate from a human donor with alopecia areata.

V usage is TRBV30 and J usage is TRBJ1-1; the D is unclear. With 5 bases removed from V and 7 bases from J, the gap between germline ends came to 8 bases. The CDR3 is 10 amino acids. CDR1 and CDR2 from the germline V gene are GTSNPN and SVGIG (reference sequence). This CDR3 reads CAWGPGEAFF. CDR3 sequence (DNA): TGTGCCTGGGGCCCTGGTGAAGCTTTCTTT.

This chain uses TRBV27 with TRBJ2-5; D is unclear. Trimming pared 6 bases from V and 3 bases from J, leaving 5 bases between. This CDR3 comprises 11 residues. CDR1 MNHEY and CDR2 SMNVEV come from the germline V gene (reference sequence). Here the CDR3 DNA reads TGTGCCAGCAGATGGAAAGAGACCCAGTACTTC. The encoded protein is CASRWKETQYF.

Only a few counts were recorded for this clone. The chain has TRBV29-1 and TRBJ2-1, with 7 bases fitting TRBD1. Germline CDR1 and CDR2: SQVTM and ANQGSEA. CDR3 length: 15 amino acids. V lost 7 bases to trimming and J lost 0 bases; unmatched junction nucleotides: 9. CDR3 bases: TGCAGCGGGGCACAGGGGAAGAGCTCCTACAATGAGCAGTTCTTC. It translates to CSGAQGKSSYNEQFF.

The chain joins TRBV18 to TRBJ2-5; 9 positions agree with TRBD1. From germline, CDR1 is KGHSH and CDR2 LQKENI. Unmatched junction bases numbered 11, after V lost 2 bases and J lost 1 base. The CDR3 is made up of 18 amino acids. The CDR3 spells CASSPLIPGQGTQETQYF. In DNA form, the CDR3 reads TGTGCCAGCTCACCATTGATTCCGGGACAGGGCACCCAAGAGACCCAGTACTTC.

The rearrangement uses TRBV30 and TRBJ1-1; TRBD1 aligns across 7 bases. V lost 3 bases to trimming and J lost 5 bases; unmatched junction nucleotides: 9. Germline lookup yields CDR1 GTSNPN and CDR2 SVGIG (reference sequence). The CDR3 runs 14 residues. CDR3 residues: CAWRVGGMSTEAFF. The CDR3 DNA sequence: TGTGCCTGGAGGGTAGGGGGCATGAGTACTGAAGCTTTCTTT.

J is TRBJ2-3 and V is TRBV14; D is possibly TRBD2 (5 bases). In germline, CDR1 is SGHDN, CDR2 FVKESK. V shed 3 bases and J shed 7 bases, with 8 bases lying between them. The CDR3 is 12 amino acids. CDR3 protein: CASSHSGNTQYF. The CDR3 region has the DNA TGTGCCAGCAGCCATTCGGGGAATACGCAGTATTTT.

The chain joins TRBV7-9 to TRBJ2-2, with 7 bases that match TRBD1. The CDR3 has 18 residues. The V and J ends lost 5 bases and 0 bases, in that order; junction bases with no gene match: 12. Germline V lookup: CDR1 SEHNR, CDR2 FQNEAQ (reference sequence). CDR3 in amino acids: CASSPSGQSFANTGELFF. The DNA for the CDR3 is TGTGCCAGCAGCCCCTCGGGACAGAGCTTCGCGAACACCGGGGAGCTGTTTTTT.

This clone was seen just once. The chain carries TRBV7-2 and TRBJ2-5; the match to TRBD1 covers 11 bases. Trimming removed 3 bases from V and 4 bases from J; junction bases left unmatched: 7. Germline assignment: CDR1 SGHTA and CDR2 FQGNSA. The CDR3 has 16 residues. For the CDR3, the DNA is TGTGCCAGCAGCTTCGGACAGGGGGCGACAATAGAGACCCAGTACTTC. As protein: CASSFGQGATIETQYF. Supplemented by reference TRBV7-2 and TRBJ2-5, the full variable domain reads GAGVSQSPSNKVTEKGKDVELRCDPISGHTALYWYRQSLGQGLEFLIYFQGNSAPDKSGLPSDRFSAERTGGSVSTLTIQRTQQEDSAVYLCASSFGQGATIETQYFGPGTRLLVL.

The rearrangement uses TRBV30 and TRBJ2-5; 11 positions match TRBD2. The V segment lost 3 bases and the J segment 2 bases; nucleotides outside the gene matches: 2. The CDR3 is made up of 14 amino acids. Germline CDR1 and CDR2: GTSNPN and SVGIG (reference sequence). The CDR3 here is CAWRVAGGQETQYF. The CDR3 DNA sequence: TGTGCCTGGAGAGTAGCGGGGGGGCAAGAGACCCAGTACTTC.

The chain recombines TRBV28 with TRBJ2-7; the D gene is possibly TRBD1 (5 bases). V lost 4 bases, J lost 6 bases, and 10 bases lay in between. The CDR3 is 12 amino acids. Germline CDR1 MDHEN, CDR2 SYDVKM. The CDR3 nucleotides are TGTGCCAGCAGTTGGACACGCAGCGAGCAGTACTTC. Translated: CASSWTRSEQYF.

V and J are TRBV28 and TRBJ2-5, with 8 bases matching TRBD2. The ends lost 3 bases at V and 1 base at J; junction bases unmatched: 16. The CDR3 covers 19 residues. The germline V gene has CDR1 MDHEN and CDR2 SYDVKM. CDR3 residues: CASSLPLPFSTSGQETQYF. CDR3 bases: TGTGCCAGCAGTTTGCCCCTCCCATTTTCCACTAGCGGCCAAGAGACCCAGTACTTC.

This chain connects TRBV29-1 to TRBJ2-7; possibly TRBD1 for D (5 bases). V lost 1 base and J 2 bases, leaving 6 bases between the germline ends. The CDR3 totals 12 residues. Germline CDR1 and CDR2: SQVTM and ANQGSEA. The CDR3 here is CSVEGGPYEQYF. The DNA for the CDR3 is TGCAGCGTTGAAGGGGGCCCCTACGAGCAGTACTTC.

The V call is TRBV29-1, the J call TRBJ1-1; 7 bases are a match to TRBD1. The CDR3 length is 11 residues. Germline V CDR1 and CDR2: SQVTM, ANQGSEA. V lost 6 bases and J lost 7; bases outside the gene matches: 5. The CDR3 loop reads CSVRTGVEAFF. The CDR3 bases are TGCAGCGTAAGAACAGGGGTTGAAGCTTTCTTT.

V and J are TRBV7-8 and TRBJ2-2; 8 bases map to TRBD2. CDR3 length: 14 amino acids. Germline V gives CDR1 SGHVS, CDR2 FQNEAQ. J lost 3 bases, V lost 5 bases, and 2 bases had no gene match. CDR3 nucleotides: TGTGCCAGCAGCGGGACTAGTTACACCGGGGAGCTGTTTTTT. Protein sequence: CASSGTSYTGELFF.